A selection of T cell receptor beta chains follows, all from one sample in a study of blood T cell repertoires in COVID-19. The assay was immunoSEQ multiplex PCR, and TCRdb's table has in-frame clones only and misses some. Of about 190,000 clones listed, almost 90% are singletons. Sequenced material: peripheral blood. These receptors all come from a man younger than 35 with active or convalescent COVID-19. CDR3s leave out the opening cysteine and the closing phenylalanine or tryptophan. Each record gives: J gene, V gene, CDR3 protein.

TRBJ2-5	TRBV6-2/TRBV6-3	ASSRQRGPSQETQY
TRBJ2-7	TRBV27	ASRRTSGSYEQY
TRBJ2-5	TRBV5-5	ASSLDAETQY
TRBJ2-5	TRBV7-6	ASSQIGQRGGETQY
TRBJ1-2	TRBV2	ASNWARGDGYT
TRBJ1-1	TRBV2	ASSRTANTEAF
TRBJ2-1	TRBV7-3	ASSKQGYSYNEQF
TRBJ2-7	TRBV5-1	ASSLDVSGANEQY
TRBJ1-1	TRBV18	ASTRTGGHDREAF
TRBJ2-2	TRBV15	ATSRGGLAANTGELF
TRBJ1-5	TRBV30	AWDSRDRGHQPQH
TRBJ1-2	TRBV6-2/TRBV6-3	ASSYLQPYKLPNYGYT
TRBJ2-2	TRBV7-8	ASRAPVRSGGADGELF
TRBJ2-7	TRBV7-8	ASSLRLAGEQY
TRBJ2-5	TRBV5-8	ASSLGGAETQY
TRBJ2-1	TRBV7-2	ASSSGTSGSSYNEQF
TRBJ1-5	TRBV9	ASSPAGRVNQPQH
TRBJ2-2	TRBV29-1	SVDMGLGTGELF
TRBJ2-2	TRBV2	ASRLETETGELF
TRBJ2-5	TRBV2	ASTLYGGVSETQY
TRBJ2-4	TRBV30	AWTGGDKNIQY
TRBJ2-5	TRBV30	AWSAGLERGQETQY
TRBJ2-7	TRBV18	ASSPDRAYEQY
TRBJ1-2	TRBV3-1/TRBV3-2	ASSQARGTGV
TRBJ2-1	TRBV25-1	ASSPSTVSSYNEQF
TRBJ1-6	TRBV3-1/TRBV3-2	ASSRGEQGWSPLH
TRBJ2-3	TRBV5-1	ASSLLQGTVADTQY
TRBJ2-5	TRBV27	ASRTLQTGETQY
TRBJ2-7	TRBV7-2	ASSLVSWSTAYEQY
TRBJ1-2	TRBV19	ASTSEDSYT
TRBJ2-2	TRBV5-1	ASHGGGANTGELF
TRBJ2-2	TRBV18	ASSPLMGATGELF
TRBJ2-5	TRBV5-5	ASSLRGPQETQY
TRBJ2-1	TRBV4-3	ASRDASGSDEQF
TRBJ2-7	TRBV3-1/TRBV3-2	ASSQDRGYSYEQY
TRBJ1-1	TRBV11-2	ASSTQTGNTEAF
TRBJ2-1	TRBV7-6	ASSPGLAGGTYNEQF
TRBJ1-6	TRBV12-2	ASRLAREIHYNSPLH
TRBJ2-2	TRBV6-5	ASSTTRRTGELF
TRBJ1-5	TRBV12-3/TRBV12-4	ASRQGLDQPQH
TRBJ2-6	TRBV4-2	ASSQGQGFSGANVLT
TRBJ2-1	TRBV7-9	ASSETSGSYNEQF
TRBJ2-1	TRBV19	ASSMVAGTGEQF
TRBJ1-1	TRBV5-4	ASSLGRENTEAF
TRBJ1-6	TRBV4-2	ASSQDSSGLNSPLH
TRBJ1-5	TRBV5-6	ASSLGGSQPQH
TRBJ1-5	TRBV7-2	ASSFISGANQPQH
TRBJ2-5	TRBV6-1	ASSEVTGRQETQY
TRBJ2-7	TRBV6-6	ASSLGTGFLSYEQY
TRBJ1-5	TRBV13	ASSLGGTVNQPQH